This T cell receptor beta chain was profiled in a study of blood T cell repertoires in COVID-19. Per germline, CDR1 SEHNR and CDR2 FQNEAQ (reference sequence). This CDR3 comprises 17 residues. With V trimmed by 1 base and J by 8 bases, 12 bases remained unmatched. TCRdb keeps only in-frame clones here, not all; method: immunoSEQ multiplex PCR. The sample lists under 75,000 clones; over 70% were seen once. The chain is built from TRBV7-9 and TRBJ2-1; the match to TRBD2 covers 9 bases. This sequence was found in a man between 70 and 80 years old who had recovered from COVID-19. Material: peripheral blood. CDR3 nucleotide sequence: TGTGCCAGCAGCTTAGTCTCCAGCGGGGGGCGAGGGTATGAGCAGTTCTTC. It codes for CASSLVSSGGRGYEQFF.